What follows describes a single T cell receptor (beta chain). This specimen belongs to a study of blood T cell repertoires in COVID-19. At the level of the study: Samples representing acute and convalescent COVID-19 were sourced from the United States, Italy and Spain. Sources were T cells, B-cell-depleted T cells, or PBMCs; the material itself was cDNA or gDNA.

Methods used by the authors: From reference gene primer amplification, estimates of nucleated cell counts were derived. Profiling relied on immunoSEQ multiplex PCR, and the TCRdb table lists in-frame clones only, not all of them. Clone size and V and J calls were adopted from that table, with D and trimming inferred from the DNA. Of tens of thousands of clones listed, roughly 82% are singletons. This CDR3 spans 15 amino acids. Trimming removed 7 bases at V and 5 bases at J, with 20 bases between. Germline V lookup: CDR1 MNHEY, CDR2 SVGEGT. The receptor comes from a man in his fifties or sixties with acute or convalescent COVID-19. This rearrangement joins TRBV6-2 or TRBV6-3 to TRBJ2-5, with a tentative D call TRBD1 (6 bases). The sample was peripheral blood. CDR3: CASTPGTTGRETQYF. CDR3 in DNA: TGTGCCAGCACCCCTGGGACCACAGGGCGGGAGACCCAGTACTTC.